The clone carrying this T cell receptor beta chain has at least ten counts. Antigen specificity is unknown. These data come from a study of shared clonotypes between healthy human individuals. Study context: Donors consisted of a couple of women and three men between 18 and 49.

Libraries were prepared by immunoSEQ multiplex PCR; TCRdb keeps only in-frame clonotypes and omits some of them. The table records about half a million clones, roughly four fifths of them present only once. The study, taken as a whole, reports: Sharing of clonotypes among donors was expected to vary with sequencing depth.

The sample was PBMCs. The receptor was isolated from a woman between 35 and 50 years old in good health. Some clones in this sample may be carry-over from other donors' samples.

CDR3 loop: CASGMAHEQYF. The CDR3 DNA follows: TGCGCCAGCGGGATGGCCCACGAGCAGTACTTC. V gene TRBV10-2 combines with J gene TRBJ2-7; D call uncertain. Between the trimmed V and J ends, which lost 8 bases and 5 bases, there was a span of 10 bases. Germline V gene sequence: CDR1 WSHSY, CDR2 SAAADI. CDR3 length equals 11 residues.